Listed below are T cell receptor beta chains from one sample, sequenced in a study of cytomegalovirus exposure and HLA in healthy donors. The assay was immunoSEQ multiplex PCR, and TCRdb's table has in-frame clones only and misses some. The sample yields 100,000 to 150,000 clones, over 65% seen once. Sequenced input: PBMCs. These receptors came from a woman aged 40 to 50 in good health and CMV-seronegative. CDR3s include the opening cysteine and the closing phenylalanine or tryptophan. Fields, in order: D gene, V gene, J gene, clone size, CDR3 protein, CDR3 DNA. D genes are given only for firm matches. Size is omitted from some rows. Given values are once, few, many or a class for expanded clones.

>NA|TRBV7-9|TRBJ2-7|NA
CASSEISTNSYEQYF
TGTGCCAGCAGCGAGATTTCGACTAACTCCTACGAGCAGTACTTC
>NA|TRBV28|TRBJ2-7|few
CASSLRGQGYEQYF
TGTGCCAGCAGTTTAAGGGGACAAGGATACGAGCAGTACTTC
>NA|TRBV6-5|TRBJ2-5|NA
CASSYILAQETQYF
TGTGCCAGCAGTTATATTCTAGCTCAAGAGACCCAGTACTTC
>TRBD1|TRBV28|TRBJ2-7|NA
CASSTPGQFAYEQYF
TGTGCCAGCAGTACCCCGGGACAGTTCGCCTACGAGCAGTACTTC
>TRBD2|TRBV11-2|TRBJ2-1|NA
CASSATSGRYNEQFF
TGTGCCAGCAGCGCAACTAGCGGGAGATACAATGAGCAGTTCTTC
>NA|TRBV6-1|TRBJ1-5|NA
CASDEGINQPQHF
TGTGCCAGCGACGAGGGTATCAATCAGCCCCAGCATTTT
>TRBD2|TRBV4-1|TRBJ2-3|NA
CASSQGTSGSSTDTQYF
TGCGCCAGCAGCCAGGGAACTAGCGGGAGCTCCACAGATACGCAGTATTTT
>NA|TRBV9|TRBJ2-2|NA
CASRVGNGELFF
TGTGCCAGCAGAGTCGGGAACGGGGAGCTGTTTTTT
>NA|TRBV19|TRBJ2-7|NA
CASSPDSWSSYEQYF
TGTGCCAGTAGCCCTGACTCGTGGAGCTCCTACGAGCAGTACTTC
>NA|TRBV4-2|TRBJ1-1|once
CASSQDTSRAGNTEAFF
TGTGCCAGCAGCCAAGATACGAGCCGGGCGGGCAACACTGAAGCTTTCTTT
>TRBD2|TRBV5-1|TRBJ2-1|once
CASSLSGGIYNEQFF
TGCGCCAGCAGCTTGAGCGGGGGAATTTACAATGAGCAGTTCTTC
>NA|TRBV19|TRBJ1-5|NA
CASIEQPNQPQHF
TGTGCCAGTATAGAACAGCCAAATCAGCCCCAGCATTTT
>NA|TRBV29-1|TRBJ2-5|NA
CSVVRGIGETQYF
TGCAGCGTTGTTCGGGGTATTGGGGAGACCCAGTACTTC
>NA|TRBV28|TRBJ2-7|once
CASSAIRPGDEQYF
TGTGCCAGCAGTGCCATCCGCCCGGGAGACGAGCAGTACTTC
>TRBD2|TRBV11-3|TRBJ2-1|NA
CASSLASGDGEQFF
TGTGCCAGCAGCTTAGCGAGCGGGGACGGTGAGCAGTTCTTC
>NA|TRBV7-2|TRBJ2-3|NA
CASSLLVRTDTQYF
TGTGCCAGCAGCCTACTTGTCCGCACAGATACGCAGTATTTT
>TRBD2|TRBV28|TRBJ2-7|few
CASSRGLAGALVWQYF
TGTGCCAGCAGCCGCGGACTAGCGGGGGCCCTTGTATGGCAGTACTTC
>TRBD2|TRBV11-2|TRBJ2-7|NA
CASSLVGGSRKAYEQYF
TGTGCCAGCAGCTTAGTTGGCGGGAGTCGAAAGGCCTACGAGCAGTACTTC
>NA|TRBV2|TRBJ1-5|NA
CASMGSRGSNQPQHF
TGTGCCAGCATGGGTTCCAGGGGTAGCAATCAGCCCCAGCATTTT
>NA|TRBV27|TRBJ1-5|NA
CASSLSPGTSNQPQHF
TGTGCCAGCAGTTTATCCCCGGGGACAAGCAATCAGCCCCAGCATTTT
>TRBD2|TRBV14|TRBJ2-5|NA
CASSQWGGETQYF
TGTGCCAGCAGCCAATGGGGGGGAGAGACCCAGTACTTC
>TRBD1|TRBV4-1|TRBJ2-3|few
CASSQEETGGRDTQYF
TGCGCCAGCAGCCAAGAGGAGACAGGGGGGAGAGATACGCAGTATTTT
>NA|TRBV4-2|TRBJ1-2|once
CASSQEGDSFYGYTF
TGTGCCAGCAGCCAAGAAGGAGACAGCTTCTATGGCTACACCTTC
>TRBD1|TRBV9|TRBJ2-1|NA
CASSVIGTGVYNEQFF
TGTGCCAGCAGCGTAATTGGGACAGGGGTTTACAATGAGCAGTTCTTC
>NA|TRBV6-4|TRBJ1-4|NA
CASSDPRGSNEKLFF
TGTGCCAGCAGTGACCCCAGGGGATCTAATGAAAAACTGTTTTTT
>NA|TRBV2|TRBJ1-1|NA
CASSRDRGTEAFF
TGTGCCAGCAGTAGAGATCGGGGCACTGAAGCTTTCTTT
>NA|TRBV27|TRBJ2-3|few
CASSNNGGPGDTQYF
TGTGCCAGCAGTAATAACGGGGGGCCGGGGGATACGCAGTATTTT
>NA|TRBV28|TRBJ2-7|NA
CASSSDPLLGGFLREQYF
TGTGCCAGCAGTTCTGATCCTCTACTGGGAGGATTCCTACGCGAGCAGTACTTC
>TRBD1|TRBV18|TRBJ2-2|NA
CASSPDRAGELFF
TGTGCCAGCTCACCTGACAGGGCCGGGGAGCTGTTTTTT
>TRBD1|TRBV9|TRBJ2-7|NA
CASSEGQGSFYEQYF
TGTGCCAGCAGCGAGGGACAGGGCAGCTTCTACGAGCAGTACTTC
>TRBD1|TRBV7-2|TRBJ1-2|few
CASSYRGPNYGYTF
TGTGCCAGCAGCTACAGGGGGCCTAACTATGGCTACACCTTC
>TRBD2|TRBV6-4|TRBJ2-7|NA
CASSDLRLAAYEQYF
TGTGCCAGCAGTGATCTCCGACTAGCGGCCTACGAGCAGTACTTC
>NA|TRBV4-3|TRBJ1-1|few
CASSQVENTEAFF
TGCGCCAGCAGCCAAGTAGAGAACACTGAAGCTTTCTTT
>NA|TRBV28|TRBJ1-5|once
CASGPGGYGNQPQHF
TGTGCCAGCGGCCCCGGGGGGTATGGAAATCAGCCCCAGCATTTT
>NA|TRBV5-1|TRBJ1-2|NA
CASTAGAIYGYTF
TGCGCCAGCACCGCGGGGGCGATCTATGGCTACACCTTC
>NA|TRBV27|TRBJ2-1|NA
CASSFSSYNEQFF
TGTGCCAGCAGTTTCAGTTCCTACAATGAGCAGTTCTTC
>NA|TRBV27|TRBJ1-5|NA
CASSPLSTGTYSNQPQHF
TGTGCCAGCAGTCCCCTCTCAACAGGTACTTATAGCAATCAGCCCCAGCATTTT
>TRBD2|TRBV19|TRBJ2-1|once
CASSIMTSGNEQFF
TGTGCCAGTAGTATCATGACTAGCGGTAATGAGCAGTTCTTC
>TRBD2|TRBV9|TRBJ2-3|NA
CASSASWTSGSREYF
TGTGCCAGCAGCGCCAGCTGGACTAGCGGGAGTAGGGAGTATTTT
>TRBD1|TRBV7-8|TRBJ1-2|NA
CASSSDRDRGRGYTF
TGTGCCAGCAGCTCTGACCGGGACAGGGGTCGAGGCTACACCTTC
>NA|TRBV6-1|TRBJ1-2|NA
CASSGTSGGRGYTF
TGTGCCAGCAGTGGTACAAGTGGGGGGAGGGGCTACACCTTC
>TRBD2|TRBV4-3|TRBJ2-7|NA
CASSQEASGYSYEQYF
TGCGCCAGCAGCCAAGAAGCTAGCGGGTACTCCTACGAGCAGTACTTC
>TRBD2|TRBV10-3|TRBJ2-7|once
CATHLAGGYEQYF
TGTGCCACCCATCTAGCGGGGGGCTACGAGCAGTACTTC
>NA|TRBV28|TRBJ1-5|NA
CASSFGRAVNQPQHF
TGTGCCAGCAGTTTCGGCAGGGCGGTTAATCAGCCCCAGCATTTT